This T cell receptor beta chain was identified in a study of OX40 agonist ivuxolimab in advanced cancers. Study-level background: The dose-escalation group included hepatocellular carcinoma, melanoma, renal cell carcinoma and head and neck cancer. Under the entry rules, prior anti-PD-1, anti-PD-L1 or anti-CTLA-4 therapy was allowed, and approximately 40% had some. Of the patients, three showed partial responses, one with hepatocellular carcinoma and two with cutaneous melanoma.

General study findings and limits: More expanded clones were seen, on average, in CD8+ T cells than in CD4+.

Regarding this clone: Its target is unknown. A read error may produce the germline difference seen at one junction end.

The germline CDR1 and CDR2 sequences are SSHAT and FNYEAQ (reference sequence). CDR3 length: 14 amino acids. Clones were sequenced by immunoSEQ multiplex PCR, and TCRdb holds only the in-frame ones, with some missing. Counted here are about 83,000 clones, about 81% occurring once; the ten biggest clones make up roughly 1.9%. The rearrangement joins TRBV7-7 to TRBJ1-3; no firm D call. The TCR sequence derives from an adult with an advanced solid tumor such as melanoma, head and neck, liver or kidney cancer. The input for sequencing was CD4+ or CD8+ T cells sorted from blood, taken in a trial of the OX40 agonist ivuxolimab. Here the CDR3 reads CASSLAGSGNTIYF. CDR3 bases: TGTGCTAGCAGCTTAGCGGGCTCTGGAAACACCATATATTTT.